This T cell receptor beta chain was sequenced during a study of CD4+ T cells in melanoma. A remark on this clone: Antigen specificity is unknown.

Findings of the study overall: In melanoma, neoantigen-specific CD4+ T cells reportedly differed in differentiation state. A reported correlation linked neoantigen-specific CD4+ T cells to CD8+, macrophage and B cell function.

Germline CDR1 reads MGHDK; CDR2 reads SYGVNS. The CDR3 is made up of 13 amino acids. Trimming stripped 8 bases from V and 6 bases from J, with 15 bases between. Measured with immunoSEQ multiplex PCR; TCRdb has only the in-frame clones, and not every one. This sample carries about 10,000 clones, about 72% of them seen once, and the ten largest clones take nearly 9.5%. The chain has TRBV25-1 and TRBJ2-3, with a tentative D call TRBD2 (7 bases). Sequenced: cells from a culture (not recorded whether cultured in vitro). The receptor comes from a human donor with melanoma. The CDR3, as DNA: TGTGCCAGCGGGGGGGCCTTAGAGGATACGCAGTATTTT. Protein sequence: CASGGALEDTQYF. Supplemented by reference TRBV25-1 and TRBJ2-3, the full variable domain reads EADIYQTPRYLVIGTGKKITLECSQTMGHDKMYWYQQDPGMELHLIHYSYGVNSTEKGDLSSESTVSRIRTEHFPLTLESARPSHTSQYLCASGGALEDTQYFGPGTRLTVL.